This T cell receptor (beta chain) was sequenced during a study of CD8+ T cells in alopecia areata. Remarks on this clone: What it binds is unknown.

Study conclusions and caveats: Affected scalp, especially in alopecia totalis/universalis, had a higher clonality than normal scalp did. Relative to mice, TCR sharing across patients was less clear, a difference possibly HLA-related. Sequencing of scalp tissue also captures the resident alphabeta T cells of normal skin.

Germline V gene sequence: CDR1 SGHRS, CDR2 YFSETQ. V lost 0 bases to trimming and J lost 3 bases, with 12 bases between them. The CDR3 is made up of 15 amino acids. As the sequencing template, cDNA was produced by extracting RNA and reverse transcribing it. Produced via immunoSEQ multiplex PCR; TCRdb's table is partial and in-frame only. The table records over 3,500 clones, roughly two thirds of them present only once. The chain combines TRBV5-1 with TRBJ1-1, with D unclear. The source of this sequence is a human donor in good health. Sequencing used skin. The CDR3: CASSLVVGRDTEAFF. The DNA for the CDR3 is TGCGCCAGCAGCTTGGTTGTAGGGCGGGACACTGAAGCTTTCTTT. The variable domain in full, completed from reference TRBV5-1 and TRBJ1-1, reads KAGVTQTPRYLIKTRGQQVTLSCSPISGHRSVSWYQQTPGQGLQFLFEYFSETQRNKGNFPGRFSGRQFSNSRSEMNVSTLELGDSALYLCASSLVVGRDTEAFFGQGTRLTVV.